The present entry profiles one TCR beta chain with its context. The antigen remains unidentified. TRB amplification used approximately 250 ng of peripheral blood genomic DNA. Germline V gene sequence: CDR1 MNHEY, CDR2 SVGAGI. The CDR3 totals 15 residues. One tube held mixed TRB-A and TRB-B primer pools for touch-down PCR. After re-calling the multiplex PCR reads, TCRdb lists one entry per CDR3 protein, DNA absent. Its clone listing holds roughly 890 distinct CDR3 sequences. The data stem from a study of T cell clusters in autoimmune cytopenias. Overall study findings and caveats: The T cell clusters came from computational analysis alone and lack functional validation. No cluster-lack signature appeared between secondary cytopenia and chronic lymphocytic leukemia patients, apparently due to lymphoma masking.

The TCR sequence derives from a human donor with an autoimmune cytopenia or autoimmune hepatitis (not recorded which). Sequences were obtained from peripheral blood. The rearrangement joins TRBV6-5 to TRBJ2-5; lacking DNA, the TRBD2 call made by TCRdb goes unchecked. CDR3 amino acids: CASSKKRERTETQYF.